One and the same sample provided the 4 T cell receptor beta chains below, sequenced in a study. MiXCR, run by TCRdb on the RT-PCR reads, gives a single entry per CDR3 protein. In the table there are hundreds of thousands of distinct CDR3 sequences, 14% of which are singletons. The sample comprised memory CD4+ T cells from blood. These receptors all stem from a female donor in good health, serving as a healthy control.

This clonotype was counted at least ten times. The chain couples TRBV4-3 to TRBJ1-2; D might be TRBD1 (5 bases). V was trimmed by 0 bases and J by 8 bases, leaving 16 bases between them. The V gene's germline CDR1 is LGHNA and CDR2 YSLEER. CDR3 length: 15 amino acids. CDR3 region: CASSQDRQGRGGYTF. Written as DNA, the CDR3 is TGCGCCAGCAGCCAAGACCGGCAGGGAAGGGGCGGCTACACCTTC.

The CDR3 loop is CASTQQGGYTF. For the CDR3, the DNA is TGTGCCAGCACCCAACAGGGAGGCTACACCTTC. V usage is TRBV6-6 and J usage is TRBJ1-2; D perhaps matches TRBD1 (6 bases). Germline V CDR1 and CDR2: MNHNY, SVGAGI (reference sequence). The CDR3 covers 11 residues. The V end was cut by 7 bases, the J end by 8 bases, with 11 bases between.

V gene TRBV28 combines with J gene TRBJ1-5; no reliable D call. The V end was cut by 7 bases, the J end by 3 bases, with 7 bases between. CDR3 length: 12 amino acids. Germline V CDR1 and CDR2: MDHEN, SYDVKM. CDR3 sequence: CASTQNNQPQHF. The CDR3 DNA is TGTGCCAGCACACAGAACAATCAGCCCCAGCATTTT.

This clonotype was seen more than once but under ten times. This sequence joins TRBV15 and TRBJ2-3, with D uncertain. In germline, CDR1 is LNHNV, CDR2 YYDKDF (reference sequence). Trimming removed 1 base from V and 1 base from J, with 3 bases in between. The length of the CDR3 is 13 residues. The CDR3 loop is CATSRGGTDTQYF. The CDR3 region has the DNA TGTGCCACCAGCAGAGGGGGCACAGATACGCAGTATTTT.